A single sample is the source of the 21 T cell receptor beta chains below, sequenced in a study of blood T cells in healthy people across ages (dated by TCRdb to the mid-2010s). Library prep was done by 5' RACE. Sequenced using an Illumina HiSeq 2500. A second roughly 6 to 12 cycle PCR used a sample-barcoded 5' primer and a J-beta primer mix. TCRdb redid the processing of the public reads, applying fastp at Q25 and MiXCR, and retained in-frame beta chains. Under each unique CDR3 protein, matching rows form one entry showing the most common genes and DNA. The sample table lists about 1.4 million distinct CDR3 sequences, roughly 64% of them with a count of one. The biggest ten clones account for more than 6% of the sample. Sequencing was carried out using blood. The receptors were sampled from a young man in good health.

This clonotype was seen repeatedly, ten times or more. The rearrangement uses TRBV12-3 or TRBV12-4 and TRBJ2-2; D gene unclear. The germline V and J ends were trimmed by 3 bases and 7 bases, with 3 bases remaining between them. CDR3 length equals 11 residues. CDR3 protein: CASSFGGELFF. The CDR3 DNA sequence: TGTGCCAGCAGTTTTGGCGGGGAGCTGTTTTTT.

The chain has TRBV29-1 and TRBJ2-5; TRBD1 aligns across 9 bases. CDR3 length: 14 residues. The J segment lost 6 bases and the V segment lost 1 base, leaving 6 bases of the junction unmatched. The V gene's germline CDR1 is SQVTM and CDR2 ANQGSEA. CDR3 bases: TGCAGCGTTGAAGTCCCGGGACAGGGTCAGACCCAGTACTTC. It codes for CSVEVPGQGQTQYF.

This sequence joins TRBV6-6 and TRBJ1-1, with D possibly being TRBD1 (5 bases). The CDR3 runs to 13 residues. Trimming took off 7 bases at V and 6 bases at J, with 15 bases between the two ends. Looked up from germline, CDR1 is MNHNY and CDR2 is SVGAGI (reference sequence). CDR3: CASKGLGAAEAFF. The CDR3 region has the DNA TGTGCCAGCAAGGGCCTAGGGGCCGCTGAAGCTTTCTTT.

This chain uses TRBV7-9 with TRBJ2-2; no firm D call. The CDR3 contains 12 residues. The V end was cut by 5 bases, the J end by 7 bases, with 8 bases between. Germline V gives CDR1 SEHNR, CDR2 FQNEAQ (reference sequence). The CDR3 sequence: CASSHGHGELFF. The CDR3 nucleotides read TGTGCCAGCAGCCATGGGCACGGGGAGCTGTTTTTT.

The V and J genes are TRBV18 and TRBJ2-1, with 9 bases aligning to TRBD1. V trimming: 7 bases; J trimming: 14 bases; junction bases outside the gene matches: 12. CDR3 size: 13 residues. Germline V lookup: CDR1 KGHSH, CDR2 LQKENI. In nucleotides, the CDR3 is TGTGCCAGCTTTCCCCCGACAGGGGGGAAGGAGTTCTTC. It encodes CASFPPTGGKEFF. Full variable domain (missing parts from reference TRBV18 and TRBJ2-1): NAGVMQNPRHLVRRRGQEARLRCSPMKGHSHVYWYRQLPEEGLKFMVYLQKENIIDESGMPKERFSAEFPKEGPSILRIQQVVRGDSAAYFCASFPPTGGKEFFGPGTRLTVL.

The rearrangement links TRBV20-1 to TRBJ2-5, with TRBD1 identical over 11 bases. The end of the DNA is better explained by TRBJ2-7, so the J call may be wrong. Germline CDR1 reads DFQATT; CDR2 reads SNEGSKA (reference sequence). The CDR3 has 14 amino acids. The CDR3 spells CSATTRDRGIEQYF. DNA for the CDR3: TGCAGTGCAACCACCAGGGACAGGGGGATCGAGCAGTACTTC.

This clonotype was counted many times. The chain links TRBV5-6 to TRBJ2-1, with D perhaps TRBD1 (5 bases). The CDR3 loop spans 15 amino acids. V shed 0 bases and J shed 7 bases, with 14 bases lying between them. Germline V gives CDR1 SGHDT, CDR2 YYEEEE. The CDR3 DNA reads as TGTGCCAGCAGCTTGGAAGCAGGGCCTGGGAATGAGCAGTTCTTC. This gives the protein CASSLEAGPGNEQFF.

The chain combines TRBV7-9 with TRBJ1-3, with D hard to call. The V and J ends lost 5 bases and 2 bases respectively, with 10 bases between them. The CDR3 is made up of 14 amino acids. CDR1 is SEHNR and CDR2 is FQNEAQ in the germline V gene (reference sequence). CDR3 protein: CASSPQSTGNTIYF. CDR3 sequence (DNA): TGTGCCAGCAGCCCACAATCCACTGGAAACACCATATATTTT.

The rearrangement joins TRBV5-5 to TRBJ2-7; 7 bases are shared with TRBD1. The germline V gene has CDR1 SGHKS and CDR2 YYEKEE (reference sequence). V dropped 5 bases and J dropped 0; count of bases not matched to a gene: 5. CDR3 length: 14 amino acids. CDR3 DNA: TGTGCCAGCAGATACCCAGGGGGCTCCTACGAGCAGTACTTC. Protein: CASRYPGGSYEQYF.

The genes are TRBV10-3 and TRBJ1-2; 10 bases align to TRBD1. CDR1 ENHRY and CDR2 SYGVKD come from the germline V gene. The CDR3 contains 15 residues. The trim removed 7 bases at V and 7 bases at J, leaving 12 bases unmatched. The CDR3 here is CAIKKPGTGERGYTF. In DNA form, the CDR3 reads TGTGCCATCAAGAAACCCGGGACAGGGGAACGTGGCTACACCTTC.

This clonotype has only a few counts. The chain couples TRBV23-1 to TRBJ1-4; unclear D gene. TRBV23-1 is an open reading frame, and its role is uncertain. This CDR3 contains 12 residues. V lost 1 base and J 12 bases, leaving 9 bases between the germline ends. CDR3 sequence (DNA): TGCGCCAGCAGTCAATGGGTTTGGGAACTGTTTTTT. This sequence encodes CASSQWVWELFF.

This clonotype was recorded a few times. The V gene is TRBV7-9, the J gene TRBJ1-1, with unresolved D. The CDR3 sequence is 14 residues long. Trimming removed 1 base from V and 0 bases from J, with 6 bases in between. Germline assignment: CDR1 SEHNR and CDR2 FQNEAQ (reference sequence). CDR3 in amino acids: CASSLVQMNTEAFF. The CDR3 region has the DNA TGTGCCAGCAGCTTAGTACAGATGAACACTGAAGCTTTCTTT.

This chain joins TRBV5-1 and TRBJ2-3; tentative D call: TRBD2 (5 bases). The CDR3 has 15 amino acids. The germline gives CDR1 SGHRS, CDR2 YFSETQ. V lost 4 bases, J lost 2 bases, and 14 bases lay in between. For the CDR3, the DNA is TGCGCCAGCAGCCGTTTGGGAGTTTTCACAGATACGCAGTATTTT. Translating gives CASSRLGVFTDTQYF.

In this sample, this clonotype turned up a few times. The genes are TRBV4-1 and TRBJ2-6, with a weak D call TRBD1 (5 bases). The CDR3 extends over 14 amino acids. From germline, CDR1 is MGHRA and CDR2 YSYEKL. Trimming cost V 3 bases and J 4 bases, with 7 bases left between them. In nucleotides, the CDR3 is TGCGCCAGCAGCCAGAGGACAGGGGCCAACGTCCTGACTTTC. Protein: CASSQRTGANVLTF.

This clonotype turned up a few times. The chain employs TRBV7-6 and TRBJ1-4; 7 bases are shared with TRBD1. The CDR3 has 15 residues. Germline CDR1 and CDR2: SGHVS and FNYEAQ. Trimming at V came to 4 bases and at J to 1 base, leaving 3 bases not matched to a gene. The CDR3 DNA reads TGTGCCAGCAGCTCCAGGGGGGGAACTAATGAAAAACTGTTTTTT. It translates to CASSSRGGTNEKLFF.

J is TRBJ2-6 and V is TRBV6-1; a weak D match, TRBD1 (5 bases). The V gene's germline CDR1 is MNHNS and CDR2 SASEGT. Trimming took off 5 bases at V and 7 bases at J, with 24 bases between the two ends. CDR3 size: 18 residues. The CDR3 spells CASSTLGGRIRGANVLTF. The CDR3 coding sequence is TGTGCCAGCAGTACCTTGGGCGGTAGAATAAGGGGAGCCAACGTCCTGACTTTC.

The chain is built from TRBV27 and TRBJ2-5; 10 nucleotides match TRBD2. Germline V gene sequence: CDR1 MNHEY, CDR2 SMNVEV (reference sequence). Losses at the gene ends were 8 bases for V and 8 bases for J; bases not matched to a gene: 5. The CDR3 consists of 12 residues. In DNA form, the CDR3 reads TGTGCCAGCCCACTAGCGGGGTTAACCCAGTACTTC. Translating gives CASPLAGLTQYF.

This clonotype appeared a single time. V usage is TRBV7-2 and J usage is TRBJ2-2; 8 nucleotides agree with TRBD1. This CDR3 region has 15 residues. After removal of 0 bases from V and 8 bases from J, the junction contained 5 bases not matched to a gene. Germline CDR1 reads SGHTA; CDR2 reads FQGNSA. CDR3 residues: CASSLAGQGAGELFF. As DNA, the CDR3 is TGTGCCAGCAGCTTAGCCGGACAGGGCGCGGGGGAGCTGTTTTTT.

The rearrangement links TRBV7-2 to TRBJ2-5; 8 bases match TRBD1. The germline gives CDR1 SGHTA, CDR2 FQGNSA. The V gene end was trimmed by 10 bases and the J gene end by 4 bases; junction bases not matched to a gene: 8. This CDR3 is built from 13 residues. The CDR3 DNA follows: TGTGCCACAACCAGGGGGCTCGGAGAGACCCAGTACTTC. Translation gives CATTRGLGETQYF.

This chain links TRBV3-1 with TRBJ1-2; D is unresolved. The germline V gene encodes CDR1 LGHDT and CDR2 YNNKEL (reference sequence). Trimming pared 1 base from V and 1 base from J, leaving 13 bases between. This CDR3 contains 16 residues. The CDR3 protein is CASSQGILGFNYGYTF. In DNA form, the CDR3 reads TGTGCCAGCAGCCAAGGCATACTGGGGTTTAACTATGGCTACACCTTC.

The chain recombines TRBV7-2 with TRBJ2-7, with a weak D call TRBD2 (6 bases). The CDR3 runs to 18 residues. Germline CDR1 is SGHTA and CDR2 is FQGNSA. The V end was cut by 2 bases, the J end by 0 bases, with 20 bases between. The CDR3 is CASSLTPTRSPTSYEQYF. CDR3 nucleotide sequence: TGTGCCAGCAGCTTAACCCCGACTAGAAGCCCAACCTCCTACGAGCAGTACTTC.